Shown below are 8 T cell receptor beta chains from a single sample sequenced in a study of T cells in Graves' hyperthyroidism and ophthalmopathy. TCR beta CDR3 sequences were amplified from RNA transcripts. Researchers ran a first-round RT-PCR on the TCR CDR3 using the HTBI primer set. MiXCR was run by TCRdb on the multiplex PCR reads, yielding one entry per CDR3 protein. The profile shows 500,000 to 650,000 distinct CDR3 sequences, approximately 17% of them singletons. Sequencing was done on a sample of blood. All receptors come from a woman in her late teens or twenties with Graves' ophthalmopathy.

The genes are TRBV9 and TRBJ2-2; D possibly corresponds to TRBD2 (5 bases). Germline V gene data show CDR1 as SGDLS and CDR2 as YYNGEE. This CDR3 region has 16 residues. The V end lost 0 bases, the J end lost 0 bases, and 9 bases lay between the germline ends. CDR3 region: CASSVGGPANTGELFF. CDR3 sequence (DNA): TGTGCCAGCAGCGTAGGCGGGCCCGCGAACACCGGGGAGCTGTTTTTT. The full variable domain, rest sourced from reference TRBV9 and TRBJ2-2, is DSGVTQTPKHLITATGQRVTLRCSPRSGDLSVYWYQQSLDQGLQFLIQYYNGEERAKGNILERFSAQQFPDLHSELNLSSLELGDSALYFCASSVGGPANTGELFFGEGSRLTVL.

This chain links TRBV7-9 with TRBJ2-3, with D possibly being TRBD1 or TRBD2 (5 bases each). V was shortened by 3 bases and J by 6 bases, with 10 bases between the two germline ends. The germline V gene has CDR1 SEHNR and CDR2 FQNEAQ (reference sequence). CDR3 length: 13 residues. Here the CDR3 reads CASSFGAGDTQYF. The CDR3 DNA follows: TGTGCCAGCAGCTTCGGGGCGGGTGATACGCAGTATTTT.

As to this clonotype: This may arise from a read error, as a much more abundant clone is one base away. The conserved phenylalanine or tryptophan normally closing the CDR3 is absent here, so this likely arose from a read error. CDR3 coding DNA: TGCAGTGCCGAACGTCCCTACAATGAGCAGTTCCTC. Its protein is CSAERPYNEQFL. The chain carries TRBV20-1 and TRBJ2-1; no firm D call. V lost 6 bases, J lost 2 bases, and 8 bases lay in between. Germline V gene data show CDR1 as DFQATT and CDR2 as SNEGSKA (reference sequence). This CDR3 is built from 12 residues.

This clonotype came up many times. The rearrangement links TRBV20-1 to TRBJ2-3; no clear D. With 0 bases removed from V and 0 bases from J, the gap between germline ends came to 10 bases. This CDR3 has 15 amino acids. CDR1 and CDR2 from the germline V gene are DFQATT and SNEGSKA (reference sequence). This CDR3 reads CSARDYSKSTDTQYF. CDR3 DNA sequence: TGCAGTGCTAGAGATTATAGTAAAAGCACAGATACGCAGTATTTT.

Only a few counts were recorded for this clonotype. The CDR3 region has the DNA TGCGCCAGCAGCCAAGGGACTAGCGGAAACGAAGAGACCCAGTACTTC. Protein product: CASSQGTSGNEETQYF. The rearrangement links TRBV4-1 to TRBJ2-5; 10 bases are shared with TRBD2. This CDR3 comprises 16 residues. The junction had 5 bases not matched to a gene; V was cut back by 1 base and J by 3 bases. Germline V gene data show CDR1 as MGHRA and CDR2 as YSYEKL.

The chain joins TRBV20-1 to TRBJ1-3; D gene ambiguous. The CDR3 is 13 residues long. Trimming removed 5 bases from V and 0 bases from J, with 8 bases in between. CDR1 is DFQATT and CDR2 is SNEGSKA in the germline V gene (reference sequence). CDR3 in amino acids: CSAPRDSGNTIYF. The DNA of the CDR3 is TGCAGTGCTCCCCGGGACTCTGGAAACACCATATATTTT.

This clonotype was picked up a small number of times. This CDR3 is CASSYGVPYNEQFF. CDR3 bases: TGTGCCAGCAGTTACGGCGTCCCTTACAATGAGCAGTTCTTC. The chain uses TRBV6-5 and TRBJ2-1; unclear D gene. Germline CDR1 and CDR2: MNHEY and SVGAGI. This CDR3 has 14 residues. Trimming removed 2 bases at V and 4 bases at J, with 9 bases between.

This clonotype was found many times. The V gene is TRBV3-1, the J gene TRBJ1-3, with D uncertain. Per germline, CDR1 LGHDT and CDR2 YNNKEL (reference sequence). Trimming took 1 base from V and 0 from J, leaving 7 bases between them. CDR3 length: 15 amino acids. The CDR3 DNA follows: TGTGCCAGCAGCCAAGGGCAGGCCTCTGGAAACACCATATATTTT. Translation gives CASSQGQASGNTIYF.